A single sample is the source of the 11 T cell receptor beta chains below, sequenced in a study of Ad26.COV2.S vaccination and SARS-CoV-2 variants. The data were produced by immunoSEQ multiplex PCR, yet TCRdb's version contains in-frame clones alone and is incomplete. The sample yields over 250,000 clones, roughly 86% seen once. Stated treatment: roughly 19 received Ad26.COV2.S at low or high dose, single or two shots; 5 received placebo; per-sample allocation not given. Samples came from day 63 after the first vaccine or placebo injection. Sequencing used peripheral blood, obtained in a trial of Ad26.COV2.S vaccine versus placebo. The source of these receptors is a person aged 18-65 years who received the Ad26.COV2.S COVID-19 vaccine or a placebo.

The chain is built from TRBV20-1 and TRBJ2-3, with 7 nucleotides matching TRBD2. Germline-derived CDR1 and CDR2 are DFQATT and SNEGSKA (reference sequence). Trimming took 3 bases from V and 7 from J; bases not matched to a gene: 10. This CDR3 has 14 amino acids. This CDR3 is CSASSGLEPYTQYF. The CDR3 DNA is TGCAGTGCTAGTAGCGGACTAGAGCCCTATACGCAGTATTTT.

This sequence joins TRBV27 and TRBJ1-1; D unclear. The CDR3 is 13 amino acids. From germline, CDR1 is MNHEY and CDR2 SMNVEV (reference sequence). Trimming took 4 bases from V and 1 from J, leaving 7 bases between them. The CDR3 here is CASSYNSNTEAFF. CDR3 DNA sequence: TGTGCCAGCAGTTATAACTCGAACACTGAAGCTTTCTTT.

V gene TRBV30 combines with J gene TRBJ1-2; D ambiguous. The V end was cut by 7 bases, the J end by 0 bases, with 12 bases between. This CDR3 contains 13 residues. CDR1 and CDR2 from the germline V gene are GTSNPN and SVGIG (reference sequence). As DNA, the CDR3 is TGTGCCTTTTGGACGACCGCTAACTATGGCTACACCTTC. This sequence encodes CAFWTTANYGYTF.

The rearrangement uses TRBV25-1 and TRBJ2-5; 12 bases are a match to TRBD2. The germline V gene encodes CDR1 MGHDK and CDR2 SYGVNS. V gave up 6 bases and J gave up 5 bases; unmatched junction bases: 10. The CDR3 covers 16 residues. The CDR3 DNA reads as TGTGCCAGCAGGGCTAGCGGGGGGGCGGTTAGGGAGACCCAGTACTTC. This codes for CASRASGGAVRETQYF.

This chain connects TRBV7-3 to TRBJ1-1; 7 nucleotides match TRBD1. Germline assignment: CDR1 SGHTA and CDR2 FQGTGA. The CDR3 runs 14 residues. V dropped 5 bases and J dropped 1; count of bases not matched to a gene: 4. The CDR3 DNA is TGTGCCAGCAGCATCGGGACAGCGAACACTGAAGCTTTCTTT. This encodes CASSIGTANTEAFF. Full variable domain (remainder filled in from reference TRBV7-3 and TRBJ1-1): GAGVSQTPSNKVTEKGKYVELRCDPISGHTALYWYRQSLGQGPEFLIYFQGTGAADDSGLPNDRFFAVRPEGSVSTLKIQRTERGDSAVYLCASSIGTANTEAFFGQGTRLTVV.

The J gene is TRBJ2-1, the V gene TRBV5-1, with D possibly matching TRBD1 (5 bases). Germline loops: CDR1 SGHRS, CDR2 YFSETQ. Trimming left V 4 bases short and J 6 bases short, with 17 bases between. This CDR3 contains 15 residues. CDR3 coding DNA: TGCGCCAGCAGCCTGGGCCAGGGAAATGTCAATGAGCAGTTCTTC. Amino acid sequence: CASSLGQGNVNEQFF. The full variable domain, in which reference TRBV5-1 and TRBJ2-1 provide the parts outside the CDR3, is KAGVTQTPRYLIKTRGQQVTLSCSPISGHRSVSWYQQTPGQGLQFLFEYFSETQRNKGNFPGRFSGRQFSNSRSEMNVSTLELGDSALYLCASSLGQGNVNEQFFGPGTRLTVL.

The rearrangement joins TRBV5-4 to TRBJ2-5, with 7 bases aligning to TRBD2. Losses at the gene ends were 1 base for V and 3 bases for J; bases not matched to a gene: 3. The CDR3 runs to 14 residues. Germline assignment: CDR1 SGHNT and CDR2 YYREEE (reference sequence). Here the CDR3 reads CASSLLSGEETQYF. In nucleotides, the CDR3 is TGTGCCAGCAGCTTGCTGAGCGGGGAAGAGACCCAGTACTTC.

The chain links TRBV5-1 to TRBJ2-7; D is possibly TRBD1 (7 bases). In germline, CDR1 is SGHRS, CDR2 YFSETQ. The CDR3 has 15 residues. The V end lost 1 base, the J end lost 2 bases, and 13 bases lay between the germline ends. The CDR3 spells CASSLRQGGAYEQYF. In DNA, the CDR3 is TGCGCCAGCAGCTTGAGGCAGGGGGGTGCCTACGAGCAGTACTTC.

This rearrangement joins TRBV7-9 to TRBJ2-5, with D possibly TRBD2 on 6 matching bases. Germline V CDR1 and CDR2: SEHNR, FQNEAQ (reference sequence). This CDR3 contains 14 residues. V lost 5 bases, J lost 5 bases, and 15 bases lay in between. CDR3 in DNA: TGTGCCAGCAGCACCCACGGGGGAGCGGAGACCCAGTACTTC. Protein sequence: CASSTHGGAETQYF.

The rearrangement links TRBV6-5 to TRBJ1-2; D not resolved. V shed 10 bases and J shed 8 bases, with 17 bases lying between them. The V gene's germline CDR1 is MNHEY and CDR2 SVGAGI. The CDR3 is 12 amino acids. The CDR3 DNA follows: TGTGCCACCCTTTATTCCTCGTCGGGCTACACCTTC. This sequence encodes CATLYSSSGYTF.

This chain links TRBV14 with TRBJ2-5; 9 bases map to TRBD1. V lost 10 bases, J lost 1 base, and 7 bases stayed unmatched. The CDR3 is made up of 14 amino acids. CDR1 is SGHDN and CDR2 is FVKESK in the germline V gene. CDR3 bases: TGTGCCACTCCGGGACAGGGCCTCCAAGAGACCCAGTACTTC. Translating gives CATPGQGLQETQYF.